Shown below are 31 T cell receptor beta chains from a single sample sequenced in a study of lymphopenia after photon versus proton radiotherapy. Generated by immunoSEQ multiplex PCR, the TCRdb table keeps only in-frame clones and is missing some. The sample lists around 26,000 clones; about nine tenths were seen once. The sequenced sample was peripheral blood, obtained from a patient treated with photon-based radiotherapy. The origin of the receptors is a woman aged 50 to 65 with cholangiocarcinoma.

The V and J genes are TRBV29-1 and TRBJ2-3, with 11 bases aligning to TRBD1. Per germline, CDR1 SQVTM and CDR2 ANQGSEA. This CDR3 has 13 amino acids. J gave up 6 bases and V 6 bases, and 5 bases lay outside the gene matches. The CDR3 protein is CSVGQGGADTQYF. As DNA, the CDR3 is TGCAGCGTGGGACAGGGGGGGGCGGATACGCAGTATTTT.

CDR3 sequence: CASSILDRSWGTEAFF. The DNA for the CDR3 is TGTGCCAGCAGCATCCTCGACAGGTCATGGGGCACTGAAGCTTTCTTT. J is TRBJ1-1 and V is TRBV13; maybe TRBD1 (6 bases). Germline V gives CDR1 PRHDT, CDR2 FYEKMQ (reference sequence). The CDR3 is made up of 16 amino acids. V gave up 5 bases and J gave up 4 bases, with 20 bases separating them. The full variable domain, in which reference TRBV13 and TRBJ1-1 provide the parts outside the CDR3, is AAGVIQSPRHLIKEKRETATLKCYPIPRHDTVYWYQQGPGQDPQFLISFYEKMQSDKGSIPDRFSAQQFSDYHSELNMSSLELGDSALYFCASSILDRSWGTEAFFGQGTRLTVV.

The J gene is TRBJ2-6, the V gene TRBV2; D might be TRBD1 or TRBD2, each matching 5 bases. There are 17 residues in the CDR3. Trimming cost V 6 bases and J 4 bases, with 19 bases left between them. Germline CDR1 and CDR2: SNHLY and FYNNEI. The CDR3 nucleotides are TGTGCCAGCAGGGGGGACCGATTGAATACGGGGGCCAACGTCCTGACTTTC. Translated, it gives CASRGDRLNTGANVLTF.

DNA of the CDR3: TGTGCCAGCATCCCACTAGCGGGGCCCTCTGGGGCCAACGTCCTGACTTTC. Amino acids: CASIPLAGPSGANVLTF. The chain combines TRBV11-2 with TRBJ2-6, with 10 bases identical to TRBD2. V dropped 7 bases and J dropped 0; count of bases not matched to a gene: 6. The germline V gene has CDR1 SGHAT and CDR2 FQNNGV. This CDR3 contains 17 residues.

V gene TRBV14 combines with J gene TRBJ2-2, with 10 bases aligning to TRBD2. J was trimmed by 1 base and V by 7 bases; bases with no gene match: 0. This CDR3 is built from 14 residues. Germline-derived CDR1 and CDR2 are SGHDN and FVKESK. This chain's CDR3 is CASTSGGNTGELFF. The CDR3, as DNA: TGTGCCAGCACTAGCGGGGGGAACACCGGGGAGCTGTTTTTT.

The genes are TRBV5-6 and TRBJ2-1; TRBD1 agrees at 7 bases. In germline, CDR1 is SGHDT, CDR2 YYEEEE. This CDR3 has 16 amino acids. V lost 4 bases to trimming and J lost 12 bases; unmatched junction nucleotides: 19. The CDR3 here is CASSPYLPGQSDGQFF. CDR3 coding DNA: TGTGCCAGCAGCCCTTACCTCCCGGGACAGAGTGATGGGCAGTTCTTC. Drawing the rest from reference TRBV5-6 and TRBJ2-1, the complete variable domain is DAGVTQSPTHLIKTRGQQVTLRCSPKSGHDTVSWYQQALGQGPQFIFQYYEEEERQRGNFPDRFSGHQFPNYSSELNVNALLLGDSALYLCASSPYLPGQSDGQFFGPGTRLTVL.

This chain connects TRBV4-1 to TRBJ2-3; D is unresolved. The CDR3 is 16 residues long. CDR1 and CDR2 (germline): MGHRA, YSYEKL. Trimming stripped 4 bases from V and 2 bases from J, with 16 bases between. This chain's CDR3 is CASSLTSTPYTDTQYF. Here the CDR3 DNA reads TGCGCCAGCAGCCTGACTTCTACTCCTTACACAGATACGCAGTATTTT.

The gene calls are TRBV7-9 and TRBJ2-3, with a tentative D call TRBD2 (5 bases). The germline CDR1 and CDR2 sequences are SEHNR and FQNEAQ (reference sequence). Trimming shortened V by 5 bases and J by 1 base, and 22 bases separated the two germline ends. The CDR3 consists of 18 residues. Written as DNA, the CDR3 is TGTGCCAGCAGCCTCATCGACCCGGGGTGGCAAGGCACAGATACGCAGTATTTT. This sequence encodes CASSLIDPGWQGTDTQYF.

The rearrangement joins TRBV4-1 to TRBJ2-5, with 7 nucleotides matching TRBD2. J was trimmed by 3 bases and V by 4 bases; bases with no gene match: 2. Germline V gives CDR1 MGHRA, CDR2 YSYEKL. This CDR3 has 13 residues. The CDR3 region has the DNA TGCGCCAGCAGCCCGGGACTAAAAGAGACCCAGTACTTC. It encodes CASSPGLKETQYF.

The chain links TRBV6-1 to TRBJ1-3, with 8 nucleotides matching TRBD1. The V gene end was trimmed by 3 bases and the J gene end by 0 bases; junction bases not matched to a gene: 16. There are 20 residues in the CDR3. Germline-derived CDR1 and CDR2 are MNHNS and SASEGT. The CDR3 DNA reads as TGTGCCAGCAGTGAGGGAAGAACCGGGACAGGAATCATCTCTGGAAACACCATATATTTT. This encodes CASSEGRTGTGIISGNTIYF.

The V gene is TRBV28, the J gene TRBJ1-4, with 8 bases that match TRBD1. The CDR3 sequence is 14 residues long. Germline V gives CDR1 MDHEN, CDR2 SYDVKM. V shed 8 bases and J 8 bases; nucleotides not matched to a gene: 10. The CDR3 sequence is CASGELRGREKLFF. DNA for the CDR3: TGTGCCAGCGGTGAGCTCAGGGGGCGGGAAAAACTGTTTTTT. The whole variable domain, remainder taken from reference TRBV28 and TRBJ1-4, is DVKVTQSSRYLVKRTGEKVFLECVQDMDHENMFWYRQDPGLGLRLIYFSYDVKMKEKGDIPEGYSVSREKKERFSLILESASTNQTSMYLCASGELRGREKLFFGSGTQLSVL.

The V gene is TRBV6-4, the J gene TRBJ2-3; TRBD1 matches at 7 bases. The CDR3 is 14 residues long. Germline V gene data show CDR1 as MRHNA and CDR2 as SNTAGT. V lost 2 bases, J lost 2 bases, and 1 base stayed unmatched. The CDR3 coding sequence is TGTGCCAGCAGTGACACAGGGGACACAGATACGCAGTATTTT. Translated: CASSDTGDTDTQYF.

The gene calls are TRBV5-5 and TRBJ2-6, with D tentatively TRBD1 (6 bases). Trimming took 3 bases from V and 9 from J, leaving 25 bases between them. CDR3 size: 18 residues. Per germline, CDR1 SGHKS and CDR2 YYEKEE (reference sequence). CDR3 amino acids: CASSWVVSGQRVSNVLTF. The CDR3 region has the DNA TGTGCCAGCAGCTGGGTTGTATCGGGACAACGAGTTAGCAACGTCCTGACTTTC.

The chain couples TRBV7-9 to TRBJ2-2; tentative D call: TRBD2 (6 bases). With 3 bases removed from V and 1 base from J, the gap between germline ends came to 21 bases. Per germline, CDR1 SEHNR and CDR2 FQNEAQ (reference sequence). The CDR3 sequence is 19 residues long. Written as DNA, the CDR3 is TGTGCCAGCAGCTTTTACGGGGGAACATCGGCGCTGAACACCGGGGAGCTGTTTTTT. This translates into CASSFYGGTSALNTGELFF.

This chain links TRBV9 with TRBJ2-2; unclear D gene. This CDR3 region has 14 residues. Between the trimmed V and J ends, which lost 0 bases and 5 bases, there was a span of 8 bases. The germline gives CDR1 SGDLS, CDR2 YYNGEE. The CDR3 spells CASSVVGTTGELFF. The CDR3 bases are TGTGCCAGCAGCGTAGTGGGTACAACCGGGGAGCTGTTTTTT.

The chain carries TRBV9 and TRBJ2-3; TRBD2 aligns across 10 bases. Losses at the gene ends were 4 bases for V and 6 bases for J; bases not matched to a gene: 14. Germline loops: CDR1 SGDLS, CDR2 YYNGEE. The CDR3 is 17 residues long. The chain's CDR3 is CASSIRKSGGARDTQYF. The CDR3, as DNA: TGTGCCAGCAGCATCCGAAAGAGCGGGGGGGCCCGGGATACGCAGTATTTT.

The chain couples TRBV7-8 to TRBJ2-7; 14 nucleotides line up with TRBD2. V lost 4 bases to trimming and J lost 3 bases; unmatched junction nucleotides: 5. CDR3 size: 16 residues. CDR1 is SGHVS and CDR2 is FQNEAQ in the germline V gene. The CDR3 sequence: CASSSRTSGGNYEQYF. Here the CDR3 DNA reads TGTGCCAGCAGCTCGCGGACTAGCGGGGGGAACTACGAGCAGTACTTC.

The chain links TRBV6-5 to TRBJ1-3; tentative D call: TRBD1 (5 bases). This CDR3 has 11 residues. The germline V gene encodes CDR1 MNHEY and CDR2 SVGAGI. V lost 4 bases, J lost 10 bases, and 8 bases lay in between. In DNA, the CDR3 is TGTGCCAGCAGTTCTGGGGGAACCATATATTTT. Its translation: CASSSGGTIYF.

The chain combines TRBV5-1 with TRBJ2-7; unclear D gene. The ends were cut back, 0 bases at V and 2 bases at J, with 12 bases in the middle. The germline gives CDR1 SGHRS, CDR2 YFSETQ. This CDR3 spans 15 amino acids. The CDR3 DNA is TGCGCCAGCAGCTTGGCCGATCCAGGTACCTACGAGCAGTACTTC. It yields the protein CASSLADPGTYEQYF.

This chain uses TRBV19 with TRBJ2-4, with TRBD2 matching 12 bases. The ends lost 0 bases at V and 0 bases at J; junction bases unmatched: 6. This CDR3 is 19 amino acids long. Looked up from germline, CDR1 is LNHDA and CDR2 is SQIVND (reference sequence). The CDR3 spells CASSIDATSGGTAKNIQYF. Written as DNA, the CDR3 is TGTGCCAGTAGTATAGATGCGACTAGCGGGGGAACAGCCAAAAACATTCAGTACTTC.

This sequence joins TRBV7-2 and TRBJ2-3, with a possible D match to TRBD1 (6 bases). Germline V CDR1 and CDR2: SGHTA, FQGNSA. CDR3 size: 16 residues. V dropped 6 bases and J dropped 1 base, with 17 bases sitting between them. The CDR3 loop is CASRDKGVPRTDTQYF. The CDR3 DNA reads as TGTGCCAGCAGAGATAAGGGGGTGCCCCGCACAGATACGCAGTATTTT.

J is TRBJ1-5 and V is TRBV21-1; no check of the table's D call, TRBD1, against the DNA was made. TRBV21-1 is reported as a pseudogene. This CDR3 contains 19 residues. The DNA for the CDR3 is TGTGCCAGCAGACAAGAGGGGGCAGGTCAAAACGGGGACAATCAGCCCCAGCATTTT. It specifies CASRQEGAGQNGDNQPQHF.

The chain joins TRBV30 to TRBJ1-1; D is uncertain. The CDR3 has 14 amino acids. Trimming stripped 0 bases from V and 3 bases from J, with 11 bases between. Germline V gene sequence: CDR1 GTSNPN, CDR2 SVGIG (reference sequence). CDR3 in DNA: TGTGCCTGGAGTGTACTCGTGTGGGACACTGAAGCTTTCTTT. It is translated as CAWSVLVWDTEAFF.

V gene TRBV5-5 combines with J gene TRBJ2-5, with TRBD1 identical over 9 bases. V trimming: 3 bases; J trimming: 7 bases; junction bases outside the gene matches: 10. The CDR3 extends over 15 amino acids. In germline, CDR1 is SGHKS, CDR2 YYEKEE (reference sequence). Here the CDR3 reads CASSSTGQGDVTQYF. The CDR3 DNA sequence: TGTGCCAGCAGCTCGACGGGACAGGGTGATGTGACCCAGTACTTC.

This clone was seen a single time. This sequence joins TRBV5-8 and TRBJ1-1; no definite D call. Germline CDR1 is SGHTS and CDR2 is YDEGEE. The CDR3 spans 13 residues. V lost 0 bases and J 0 bases, leaving 3 bases between the germline ends. This CDR3 reads CASSLEVNTEAFF. In DNA form, the CDR3 reads TGTGCCAGCAGCTTGGAAGTGAACACTGAAGCTTTCTTT.

The chain links TRBV4-3 to TRBJ1-1, with a possible D match to TRBD1 (6 bases). V lost 0 bases, J lost 7 bases, and 12 bases lay in between. Germline V gene lookup returns CDR1 LGHNA and CDR2 YSLEER. CDR3 length: 14 amino acids. The DNA for the CDR3 is TGCGCCAGCAGCCAAGATTTACAGGGTATTGAAGCTTTCTTT. This codes for CASSQDLQGIEAFF.

The V and J genes are TRBV4-3 and TRBJ2-3; 8 bases fit TRBD2. The CDR3 spans 17 residues. Germline V gives CDR1 LGHNA, CDR2 YSLEER. V gave up 0 bases and J gave up 6 bases; unmatched junction bases: 11. Written as DNA, the CDR3 is TGCGCCAGCAGCCAAGATTCACGGGGGGGCTCCTCCGATACGCAGTATTTT. This translates into CASSQDSRGGSSDTQYF.

The chain combines TRBV10-3 with TRBJ2-3, with D possibly matching TRBD1 (6 bases). This CDR3 has 14 residues. Germline CDR1 and CDR2: ENHRY and SYGVKD. V was cut by 8 bases and J by 0 bases, with 12 bases left in between. CDR3 region: CAILRDISTDTQYF. CDR3 nucleotides: TGTGCCATCTTACGGGACATCAGCACAGATACGCAGTATTTT.

The V call is TRBV5-8, the J call TRBJ1-2, with 7 positions matching TRBD1. Germline V gene lookup returns CDR1 SGHTS and CDR2 YDEGEE. This CDR3 contains 14 residues. Losses at the gene ends were 0 bases for V and 4 bases for J; bases not matched to a gene: 3. The CDR3 here is CASSLGQGPYGYTF. The CDR3 coding sequence is TGTGCCAGCAGCTTGGGACAGGGACCCTATGGCTACACCTTC.

This clone was recorded only once. The V call is TRBV5-6, the J call TRBJ2-3, with unresolved D. CDR1 SGHDT and CDR2 YYEEEE come from the germline V gene. The CDR3 length is 17 residues. Trimming removed 0 bases at V and 0 bases at J, with 14 bases between. The CDR3 reads CASSLVRTTTSTDTQYF. In nucleotides, the CDR3 is TGTGCCAGCAGCTTGGTAAGGACCACAACGAGCACAGATACGCAGTATTTT.

This sequence joins TRBV5-4 and TRBJ1-4; perhaps TRBD1 as D (5 bases). Trimming shortened V by 3 bases and J by 7 bases, and 19 bases separated the two germline ends. Germline CDR1 is SGHNT and CDR2 is YYREEE (reference sequence). The CDR3 sequence is 16 residues long. The CDR3 region has the DNA TGTGCCAGCAGCTCCCACGCAGGGAGGAGGGGTGAAAAACTGTTTTTT. Amino acid sequence: CASSSHAGRRGEKLFF. Filled out from reference TRBV5-4 and TRBJ1-4, the complete variable domain reads ETGVTQSPTHLIKTRGQQVTLRCSSQSGHNTVSWYQQALGQGPQFIFQYYREEENGRGNFPPRFSGLQFPNYSSELNVNALELDDSALYLCASSSHAGRRGEKLFFGSGTQLSVL.